Below are 6 T cell receptor beta chains sequenced from a single sample in a study of OX40 agonist ivuxolimab in advanced cancers. TCRdb's copy holds only in-frame clones and misses some; the assay was immunoSEQ multiplex PCR. The data hold over 150,000 clones, with around 94% observed a single time. Material: CD4+ or CD8+ T cells sorted from blood, obtained in a trial of the OX40 agonist ivuxolimab. The receptors shown here come from an adult with an advanced solid tumor such as melanoma, head and neck, liver or kidney cancer.

The gene calls are TRBV7-9 and TRBJ1-5; possible D gene TRBD1, 5 bases. Per the germline V gene, CDR1 is SEHNR and CDR2 is FQNEAQ (reference sequence). CDR3 length: 16 residues. Trimming cost V 4 bases and J 7 bases, with 20 bases left between them. The CDR3 region is CASSSGTGFFGQPQHF. The CDR3 DNA follows: TGTGCCAGCAGCTCCGGGACCGGATTCTTTGGCCAGCCCCAGCATTTT.

The V gene is TRBV7-9, the J gene TRBJ1-1; tentatively, D is TRBD1 (5 bases). The V end lost 2 bases, the J end lost 5 bases, and 15 bases lay between the germline ends. The germline CDR1 and CDR2 sequences are SEHNR and FQNEAQ (reference sequence). The CDR3 runs 15 residues. DNA of the CDR3: TGTGCCAGCAGCTTATCGGGACGGGCGATGACTGAAGCTTTCTTT. Protein product: CASSLSGRAMTEAFF.

The chain links TRBV6-5 to TRBJ1-1; no clear D gene. The CDR3 spans 15 residues. The germline V gene encodes CDR1 MNHEY and CDR2 SVGAGI. The V and J ends lost 0 bases and 3 bases respectively, with 11 bases between them. The CDR3 sequence is CASSYSWAGDTEAFF. CDR3 DNA sequence: TGTGCCAGCAGTTACTCCTGGGCGGGAGACACTGAAGCTTTCTTT.

The chain joins TRBV29-1 to TRBJ2-7, with TRBD1 matching over 9 bases. J gave up 1 base and V 7 bases, and 17 bases lay outside the gene matches. The CDR3 length is 17 residues. The V gene's germline CDR1 is SQVTM and CDR2 ANQGSEA. CDR3 protein: CSATGGGGTPGSYEQYF. As DNA, the CDR3 is TGCAGCGCAACAGGGGGCGGAGGGACTCCCGGTTCCTACGAGCAGTACTTC.

The V and J genes are TRBV30 and TRBJ1-3, with a possible D match to TRBD1 (6 bases). Germline CDR1 reads GTSNPN; CDR2 reads SVGIG (reference sequence). The length of the CDR3 is 14 residues. With 8 bases removed from V and 4 bases from J, the gap between germline ends came to 18 bases. CDR3 protein: CAAKTGNSGNTIYF. CDR3 sequence (DNA): TGTGCCGCCAAGACAGGTAACTCCGGAAACACCATATATTTT. Complete variable domain (other parts from reference TRBV30 and TRBJ1-3): SQTIHQWPATLVQPVGSPLSLECTVEGTSNPNLYWYRQAAGRGLQLLFYSVGIGQISSEVPQNLSASRPQDRQFILSSKKLLLSDSGFYLCAAKTGNSGNTIYFGEGSWLTVV.

This clone came up once. V gene TRBV5-1 combines with J gene TRBJ2-1, with TRBD1 as a possible D gene (6 bases). Germline values: CDR1 SGHRS, CDR2 YFSETQ. V lost 0 bases and J lost 8, with 12 bases in between. CDR3 length: 14 amino acids. The CDR3 protein is CASSLGRGRDEQFF. In DNA form, the CDR3 reads TGCGCCAGCAGCTTGGGCAGGGGCAGGGATGAGCAGTTCTTC. The full variable domain, its missing parts supplied by reference TRBV5-1 and TRBJ2-1, is KAGVTQTPRYLIKTRGQQVTLSCSPISGHRSVSWYQQTPGQGLQFLFEYFSETQRNKGNFPGRFSGRQFSNSRSEMNVSTLELGDSALYLCASSLGRGRDEQFFGPGTRLTVL.